These 25 T cell receptor beta chains share one sample of origin, sequenced in a study of high-grade serous ovarian cancer treatment subgroups. Tumor samples were obtained before definitive surgery or chemotherapy. TCRdb's table, derived via immunoSEQ multiplex PCR, lists solely in-frame clones and lacks some. The repertoire includes 4,500 or so clones, roughly four fifths of them detected once, and 4.9% sits in the top ten. The sample taken for sequencing was tumor tissue. These TCRs come from a human donor with high-grade serous ovarian cancer.

This rearrangement joins TRBV4-1 to TRBJ2-2; D might be TRBD2 (7 bases). CDR3 length equals 17 residues. CDR1 is MGHRA, CDR2 YSYEKL, per germline. With 5 bases removed from V and 2 bases from J, the gap between germline ends came to 18 bases. Here the CDR3 reads CASSSGGGGFNTGELFF. The CDR3 DNA reads TGCGCCAGCAGCTCCGGGGGCGGGGGCTTTAACACCGGGGAGCTGTTTTTT.

The V gene is TRBV18, the J gene TRBJ2-3; TRBD1 matches 7 bases. This CDR3 is built from 15 residues. Looked up from germline, CDR1 is KGHSH and CDR2 is LQKENI. V shed 1 base, J shed 2 bases, and the junction held 3 bases outside the gene matches. The CDR3 DNA reads as TGTGCCAGCTCACCACGGGACAGAATCACAGATACGCAGTATTTT. This sequence encodes CASSPRDRITDTQYF.

The chain combines TRBV7-9 with TRBJ2-5; 9 bases are a match to TRBD2. V was pared by 6 bases and J by 5 bases, with 10 bases of the junction left unmatched. The CDR3 extends over 15 amino acids. Germline V lookup: CDR1 SEHNR, CDR2 FQNEAQ (reference sequence). CDR3 sequence: CASRFSGAGGETQYF. The CDR3 nucleotides read TGTGCCAGCAGGTTTTCCGGGGCGGGAGGGGAGACCCAGTACTTC.

This sequence joins TRBV5-1 and TRBJ2-7; 8 bases align to TRBD1. Germline CDR1 SGHRS, CDR2 YFSETQ. J gave up 2 bases and V 6 bases, and 7 bases lay outside the gene matches. The CDR3 runs to 14 residues. In nucleotides, the CDR3 is TGCGCCAGCACTCCCGGGACAGGTACCTACGAGCAGTACTTC. Encoded protein: CASTPGTGTYEQYF.

In DNA, the CDR3 is TGTGCCAGCAGCTTATATAGTCCGGTTACCGTGGGAGCTTTCTTT. This encodes CASSLYSPVTVGAFF. The chain uses TRBV7-9 and TRBJ1-1; D is undetermined. The CDR3 is 15 residues long. The germline V gene encodes CDR1 SEHNR and CDR2 FQNEAQ (reference sequence). V shed 2 bases and J shed 10 bases, with 20 bases lying between them.

The rearrangement links TRBV19 to TRBJ1-1, with D uncertain. This CDR3 spans 16 amino acids. The V end was cut by 2 bases, the J end by 4 bases, with 17 bases between. The germline CDR1 and CDR2 sequences are LNHDA and SQIVND (reference sequence). Here the CDR3 reads CASSINEGRFGTEAFF. The CDR3 DNA reads as TGTGCCAGTAGTATAAACGAGGGAAGGTTCGGCACTGAAGCTTTCTTT.

The chain carries TRBV25-1 and TRBJ2-5; possibly TRBD1 or TRBD2 for D (5 bases each). CDR3 size: 15 residues. With 1 base removed from V and 5 bases from J, the gap between germline ends came to 14 bases. Germline V gene sequence: CDR1 MGHDK, CDR2 SYGVNS. Here the CDR3 reads CASSEWVGASETQYF. The CDR3 bases are TGTGCCAGCAGTGAATGGGTCGGGGCATCGGAGACCCAGTACTTC. The variable domain in full, with the rest retrieved from reference TRBV25-1 and TRBJ2-5, is EADIYQTPRYLVIGTGKKITLECSQTMGHDKMYWYQQDPGMELHLIHYSYGVNSTEKGDLSSESTVSRIRTEHFPLTLESARPSHTSQYLCASSEWVGASETQYFGPGTRLLVL.

The genes are TRBV6-5 and TRBJ2-3, with D uncertain. Per the germline V gene, CDR1 is MNHEY and CDR2 is SVGAGI. This CDR3 is 12 amino acids long. V gave up 6 bases and J gave up 8 bases, with 12 bases separating them. CDR3 sequence reads: CASSSGVGTQYF. Written as DNA, the CDR3 is TGTGCCAGCAGCTCTGGAGTTGGTACGCAGTATTTT.

The V call is TRBV7-6, the J call TRBJ2-3, with D possibly being TRBD1 (5 bases). Trimming cost V 1 base and J 6 bases, with 8 bases left between them. This CDR3 has 13 residues. CDR1 is SGHVS, CDR2 FNYEAQ, per germline. The CDR3 spells CASSLVGPDTQYF. The CDR3 DNA follows: TGTGCCAGCAGCTTAGTGGGGCCCGATACGCAGTATTTT.

The V and J genes are TRBV2 and TRBJ1-1; D might be TRBD1 (6 bases). This CDR3 contains 14 residues. Germline-derived CDR1 and CDR2 are SNHLY and FYNNEI. Trimming left V 4 bases short and J 7 bases short, with 16 bases between. The CDR3 DNA is TGTGCCAGCAGTGGTACGGAGGGGGTTGGTGAAGCTTTCTTT. It encodes CASSGTEGVGEAFF.

The rearrangement uses TRBV29-1 and TRBJ2-5; unclear D gene. The CDR3 consists of 12 residues. In germline, CDR1 is SQVTM, CDR2 ANQGSEA. V lost 6 bases to trimming and J lost 0 bases, with 8 bases between them. The CDR3 region is CSVRTDQETQYF. CDR3 DNA: TGCAGCGTGCGGACGGACCAAGAGACCCAGTACTTC.

The CDR3 loop is CASSPTSGGANEQFF. CDR3 DNA sequence: TGTGCCAGCAGCCCTACTAGCGGGGGGGCAAATGAGCAGTTCTTC. The V gene is TRBV6-6, the J gene TRBJ2-1; 13 bases align to TRBD2. The CDR3 loop spans 15 amino acids. V lost 6 bases and J lost 7; bases outside the gene matches: 6. The V gene's germline CDR1 is MNHNY and CDR2 SVGAGI (reference sequence).

The chain combines TRBV6-4 with TRBJ1-1; D gene unclear. Germline V gives CDR1 MRHNA, CDR2 SNTAGT. Trimming removed 4 bases at V and 1 base at J, with 10 bases between. The CDR3 sequence is 14 residues long. This CDR3 reads CASSASPGNTEAFF. The CDR3 DNA follows: TGTGCCAGCAGTGCATCCCCGGGGAACACTGAAGCTTTCTTT.

The CDR3 region is CASSGRTERGNQPQHF. The DNA of the CDR3 is TGTGCCAGCAGTGGAAGGACTGAAAGGGGCAATCAGCCCCAGCATTTT. The chain is built from TRBV25-1 and TRBJ1-5; D remains unclear. CDR1 and CDR2 (germline): MGHDK, SYGVNS. The V gene lost 4 bases and the J gene lost 2 bases, with 15 bases spanning the gap. The CDR3 contains 16 residues.

The rearrangement joins TRBV12-5 to TRBJ1-2, with a tentative D call TRBD1 (5 bases). This CDR3 region has 14 residues. V was shortened by 2 bases and J by 6 bases, with 13 bases between the two germline ends. Per the germline V gene, CDR1 is LGHNT and CDR2 is FRNRAP. The CDR3 DNA follows: TGTGCTAGTGGTTTGCAGGTCGGGGCGAATGGCTACACCTTC. This sequence encodes CASGLQVGANGYTF.

The CDR3 DNA sequence: TGTGCCAGCAGTCCACAATTATCCAATGAGCAGTTCTTC. Translation: CASSPQLSNEQFF. The rearrangement uses TRBV6-5 and TRBJ2-1; D is undetermined. The CDR3 runs to 13 residues. Trimming left V 5 bases short and J 6 bases short, with 11 bases between. Per the germline V gene, CDR1 is MNHEY and CDR2 is SVGAGI.

CDR3 amino acids: CATGGELGHYGYTF. For the CDR3, the DNA is TGTGCCACCGGGGGAGAGTTGGGGCACTATGGCTACACCTTC. The chain recombines TRBV10-3 with TRBJ1-2, with D maybe TRBD1 (5 bases). Germline lookup yields CDR1 ENHRY and CDR2 SYGVKD. The CDR3 has 14 amino acids. Trimming took 10 bases from V and 3 from J, leaving 18 bases between them.

The chain uses TRBV2 and TRBJ1-5, with D perhaps matching TRBD1 (5 bases). This CDR3 has 12 amino acids. The germline CDR1 and CDR2 sequences are SNHLY and FYNNEI. The V end lost 6 bases, the J end lost 2 bases, and 5 bases lay between the germline ends. CDR3 sequence (DNA): TGTGCCAGCAGGGGGGGCAATCAGCCCCAGCATTTT. Translated, it gives CASRGGNQPQHF.

This clone came up once. The V call is TRBV10-1, the J call TRBJ2-7, with a possible D match to TRBD2 (6 bases). The CDR3 length is 17 residues. CDR1 is WNHNN, CDR2 SYGVQD, per germline (reference sequence). V shed 6 bases and J shed 2 bases, with 23 bases lying between them. The CDR3 DNA reads TGCGCCAGCAGCCAAGCCAGTCCCGGGACTCCAACCTACGAGCAGTACTTC. Residues: CASSQASPGTPTYEQYF.

CDR3 residues: CASSFLGRDTEAFF. The CDR3 coding sequence is TGTGCCAGCAGTTTCTTGGGGCGGGACACTGAAGCTTTCTTT. The genes are TRBV27 and TRBJ1-1, with a possible D match to TRBD1 (5 bases). CDR3 length: 14 residues. Trimming left V 3 bases short and J 3 bases short, with 11 bases between. Germline V gene sequence: CDR1 MNHEY, CDR2 SMNVEV (reference sequence).

This clone was counted between two and nine times. The chain is built from TRBV6-6 and TRBJ1-1, with unresolved D. Germline values: CDR1 MNHNY, CDR2 SVGAGI (reference sequence). The ends were cut back, 6 bases at V and 0 bases at J, with 8 bases in the middle. This CDR3 region has 13 residues. The CDR3 sequence: CASRMGLNTEAFF. CDR3 DNA: TGTGCCAGCAGAATGGGTCTGAACACTGAAGCTTTCTTT.

This sequence joins TRBV7-2 and TRBJ2-3, with D perhaps TRBD1 (5 bases). Trimming removed 3 bases at V and 0 bases at J, with 10 bases between. The CDR3 extends over 15 amino acids. Looked up from germline, CDR1 is SGHTA and CDR2 is FQGNSA. The CDR3 nucleotides read TGTGCCAGCAGCTTGCGACAGCCTAGCACAGATACGCAGTATTTT. Protein sequence: CASSLRQPSTDTQYF.

To note about this clone: The identical CDR3 is also encoded by other nucleotide sequences in the sample. This chain joins TRBV7-3 and TRBJ1-1; D is ambiguous. Trimming shortened V by 2 bases and J by 5 bases, and 9 bases separated the two germline ends. This CDR3 is built from 13 residues. Germline V gene sequence: CDR1 SGHTA, CDR2 FQGTGA. The CDR3 DNA reads as TGTGCCAGCAGCTTAGGATATGGGACTGAAGCTTTCTTT. This encodes CASSLGYGTEAFF. Supplemented by reference TRBV7-3 and TRBJ1-1, the full variable domain reads GAGVSQTPSNKVTEKGKYVELRCDPISGHTALYWYRQSLGQGPEFLIYFQGTGAADDSGLPNDRFFAVRPEGSVSTLKIQRTERGDSAVYLCASSLGYGTEAFFGQGTRLTVV.

The rearrangement joins TRBV30 to TRBJ2-5; 9 positions match TRBD2. This CDR3 is 15 amino acids long. Per the germline V gene, CDR1 is GTSNPN and CDR2 is SVGIG (reference sequence). V lost 0 bases, J lost 5 bases, and 7 bases stayed unmatched. CDR3: CAWSVGRGGEETQYF. CDR3 DNA: TGTGCCTGGAGTGTAGGGCGGGGGGGCGAGGAGACCCAGTACTTC.

This sequence joins TRBV4-3 and TRBJ1-1, with 7 bases aligning to TRBD1. The CDR3 extends over 15 amino acids. Per germline, CDR1 LGHNA and CDR2 YSLEER. The V segment lost 1 base and the J segment 7 bases; nucleotides outside the gene matches: 9. The CDR3 nucleotides read TGCGCCAGCAGCCAAGGGTGGGGGACAGAGGGTGAAGCTTTCTTT. Amino acid sequence: CASSQGWGTEGEAFF.